What follows is one TCR beta chain and its context. The data originate from a study of blood T cell repertoires in COVID-19. Study information: T cells, B-cell-depleted T cells, or PBMCs provided the cDNA or gDNA that served as material.

Deletions cut 7 bases from V and 5 bases from J, with 15 bases between. The CDR3 is 14 residues long. The germline CDR1 and CDR2 sequences are MNHEY and SVGAGI. Generated by immunoSEQ multiplex PCR, the TCRdb table keeps only in-frame clones and is missing some. The sample has about 370,000 clones; around 87% are singletons. The chain carries TRBV6-5 and TRBJ1-5; D ambiguous. This clonotype was obtained from a man between 18 and 35 years old who had recovered from COVID-19. Sequencing was carried out using PBMCs or T cells enriched from blood (not recorded which). CDR3 in amino acids: CASKSAITDQPQHF. The CDR3, as DNA: TGTGCCAGCAAGTCTGCGATAACGGATCAGCCCCAGCATTTT.